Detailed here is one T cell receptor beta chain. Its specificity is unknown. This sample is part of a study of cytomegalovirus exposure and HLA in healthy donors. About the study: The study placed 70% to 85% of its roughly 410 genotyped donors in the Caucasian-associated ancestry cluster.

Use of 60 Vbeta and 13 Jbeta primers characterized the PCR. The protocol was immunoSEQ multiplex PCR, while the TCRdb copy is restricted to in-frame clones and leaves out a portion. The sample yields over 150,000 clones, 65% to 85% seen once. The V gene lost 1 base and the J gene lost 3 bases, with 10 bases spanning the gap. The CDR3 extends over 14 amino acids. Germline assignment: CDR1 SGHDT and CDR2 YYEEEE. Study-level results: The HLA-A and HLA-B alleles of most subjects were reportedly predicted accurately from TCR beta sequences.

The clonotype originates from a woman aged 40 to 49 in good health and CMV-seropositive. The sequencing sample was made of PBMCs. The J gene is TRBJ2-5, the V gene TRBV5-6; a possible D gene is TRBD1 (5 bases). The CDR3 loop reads CASSLFSREETQYF. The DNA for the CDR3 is TGTGCCAGCAGCTTGTTCTCCAGGGAAGAGACCCAGTACTTC.